The clone carrying this TCR beta chain has more than one count but fewer than ten. MiXCR, applied by TCRdb to the 5' RACE reads, yields one record per CDR3 protein. The sample shows about 140,000 distinct CDR3 sequences, over 3.5% of them seen only once. The study extracted total RNA from unfractionated whole blood. The V and J ends lost 3 bases and 2 bases respectively, with 11 bases between them. Looked up from germline, CDR1 is DFQATT and CDR2 is SNEGSKA (reference sequence). This CDR3 is 14 amino acids long. The sample comes from a study of human T cells and chemical hapten exposure. In the study overall: Minor volume differences among pooled libraries chiefly drove per-sample TCR yield variation.

J is TRBJ1-5 and V is TRBV20-1, with D perhaps TRBD1 (5 bases). The receptor was derived from a female donor in good health. The CDR3 DNA reads as TGCAGTGCTAGTCGGGGGAGTGGCAATCAGCCCCAGCATTTT. It codes for CSASRGSGNQPQHF.